The subject of this entry is one T cell receptor (beta chain). Produced via immunoSEQ multiplex PCR; TCRdb's table is partial and in-frame only. The sample lists some 340,000 clones, around 87% seen once, with about 5.2% in the top ten. The data are from a study of blood T cell repertoires in COVID-19. Across the whole study: Sample material is recorded as cDNA or gDNA derived from T cells, B-cell-depleted T cells, or PBMCs.

This CDR3 is built from 15 residues. CDR1 is MDHEN and CDR2 is SYDVKM in the germline V gene. Trimming pared 3 bases from V and 0 bases from J, leaving 11 bases between. The receptor's source is a woman aged 30 to 39 who had recovered from COVID-19. The chain recombines TRBV28 with TRBJ1-1; a possible D gene is TRBD1 (6 bases). Sequencing used PBMCs or T cells enriched from blood (not recorded which). This chain's CDR3 is CASSLQGMMNTEAFF. As DNA, the CDR3 is TGTGCCAGCAGTTTGCAGGGGATGATGAACACTGAAGCTTTCTTT.